This is a list of T cell receptor beta chains from one sample in a study of blood T cell repertoires in COVID-19. Assay used: immunoSEQ multiplex PCR; TCRdb lists only in-frame clones, some missing. The profile covers about 170,000 clones, with around four fifths appearing a single time and about 14% taken by the ten largest. Sequencing was performed on peripheral blood. Receptor source: a woman aged 70-85 years with COVID-19, enrolled during active disease. CDR3s include the opening cysteine and the closing phenylalanine or tryptophan. The D gene is left open where the match is weak. Rows give clone size only sometimes, using once, few, many, or a class for an expanded clone.

v_call	clone_size	j_call	d_call	cdr3_aa	cdr3_nt
TRBV20-1	.	TRBJ2-7	.	CSASLVYEQYF	TGCAGTGCTTCACTCGTCTACGAGCAGTACTTC
TRBV28	.	TRBJ1-1	TRBD1	CASGIRQGTTEAFF	TGTGCCAGCGGAATTCGACAGGGTACGACTGAAGCTTTCTTT
TRBV5-1	.	TRBJ1-5	TRBD1	CASSLGPTGADQPQHF	TGCGCCAGCAGCTTGGGACCGACAGGGGCTGATCAGCCCCAGCATTTT
TRBV24-1	once	TRBJ2-5	TRBD2	CATSDSRGGALGETQYF	TGTGCCACCAGTGATTCCCGGGGAGGGGCCCTAGGAGAGACCCAGTACTTC
TRBV28	.	TRBJ1-2	TRBD1	CASSPKDRIYGYTF	TGTGCCAGCAGTCCTAAGGACAGGATCTATGGCTACACCTTC
TRBV6-2/TRBV6-3	.	TRBJ2-7	.	CASSNYYEQYF	TGTGCCAGCAGTAATTACTACGAGCAGTACTTC
TRBV6-5	.	TRBJ1-4	TRBD1	CASSRQTGLGEKLFF	TGTGCCAGCAGTCGCCAGACAGGGTTGGGGGAAAAACTGTTTTTT
TRBV5-8	.	TRBJ2-3	TRBD2	CASRLGTSEFTDTQYF	TGTGCCAGCAGGTTGGGGACTAGCGAATTCACAGATACGCAGTATTTT
TRBV19	.	TRBJ1-1	.	CASSIWGRDFYSEAFF	TGTGCCAGTAGTATTTGGGGGCGAGATTTTTACTCTGAAGCTTTCTTT
TRBV27	.	TRBJ2-1	.	CASSVRGNEQFF	TGTGCCAGCAGTGTCAGGGGTAATGAGCAGTTCTTC
TRBV15	few	TRBJ1-1	.	CATSRGYSMNTEAFF	TGTGCCACCAGCAGAGGTTACAGTATGAACACTGAAGCTTTCTTT
TRBV6-5	.	TRBJ1-5	TRBD1	CASSADRGGQPQHF	TGTGCCAGCAGCGCGGACAGGGGAGGGCAGCCCCAGCATTTT
TRBV10-3	.	TRBJ1-2	.	CAISWDTNYGYTF	TGTGCCATCAGCTGGGACACTAACTATGGCTACACCTTC
TRBV30	.	TRBJ1-2	TRBD1	CAWSVEATGYGYTF	TGTGCCTGGAGTGTAGAAGCGACAGGGTATGGCTACACCTTC
TRBV5-1	.	TRBJ2-5	TRBD2	CASSPNGGARETQYF	TGCGCCAGCAGCCCCAACGGGGGGGCAAGAGAGACCCAGTACTTC
TRBV27	.	TRBJ1-2	.	CASSLSRDLYGYTF	TGTGCCAGCAGTTTATCGAGGGATCTCTATGGCTACACCTTC
TRBV7-9	.	TRBJ2-5	.	CASSPGGVGETQYF	TGTGCCAGCAGCCCCGGTGGAGTCGGAGAGACCCAGTACTTC
TRBV5-4	.	TRBJ1-6	TRBD1	CASSWTGQGGNSPLHF	TGTGCCAGCAGCTGGACGGGACAGGGAGGAAATTCACCCCTCCACTTT
TRBV27	.	TRBJ2-7	TRBD2	CASKGLAGGHTSYEQYF	TGTGCCAGCAAGGGACTAGCGGGAGGGCACACGTCCTACGAGCAGTACTTC
TRBV7-2	.	TRBJ2-6	.	CASSLVRGLGANVLTF	TGTGCCAGCAGCTTAGTCCGGGGGTTAGGGGCCAACGTCCTGACTTTC
TRBV2	.	TRBJ2-5	.	CASRNRRRGQETQYF	TGTGCCAGCAGAAACAGGAGAAGGGGGCAAGAGACCCAGTACTTC
TRBV13	.	TRBJ2-3	TRBD1	CASSLDRDRVPVDTQYF	TGTGCCAGCAGCTTAGACCGGGACAGGGTGCCGGTTGATACGCAGTATTTT
TRBV10-3	.	TRBJ2-5	.	CAISEGARETQYF	TGTGCCATCAGTGAGGGGGCTCGGGAGACCCAGTACTTC
TRBV3-1/TRBV3-2	.	TRBJ2-1	TRBD2	CASSPRRGGLYNEQFF	TGTGCCAGCAGCCCAAGACGGGGGGGCCTTTACAATGAGCAGTTCTTC
TRBV12-5	.	TRBJ2-2	TRBD2	CAVTTAGRDTGELFF	TGTGCTGTAACCACAGCAGGGAGGGATACCGGGGAGCTGTTTTTT
TRBV7-9	.	TRBJ1-2	.	CASSQGDIEGYTF	TGTGCCAGCAGCCAAGGGGACATTGAGGGCTACACCTTC
TRBV6-6	.	TRBJ2-5	TRBD1	CASSSAGGETQYF	TGTGCCAGCAGTTCCGCAGGGGGAGAGACCCAGTACTTC
TRBV4-1	.	TRBJ1-2	.	CASSQPQDGESGYTF	TGCGCCAGCAGCCAACCCCAAGATGGGGAGAGTGGCTACACCTTC
TRBV15	few	TRBJ1-1	TRBD1	CATSRRDRTNTEAFF	TGTGCCACCAGCCGCCGGGACAGAACGAACACTGAAGCTTTCTTT
TRBV5-6	few	TRBJ1-1	.	CASSLREGAFF	TGTGCCAGCAGCCTCAGGGAGGGAGCTTTCTTT
TRBV5-1	.	TRBJ1-6	TRBD1	CASRIGQGLLDSPLHF	TGCGCCAGCAGAATCGGACAGGGGCTTCTGGATTCACCCCTCCACTTT
TRBV28	few	TRBJ1-2	TRBD1	CASSADRGIYGYTF	TGTGCCAGCAGTGCGGACAGGGGAATCTATGGCTACACCTTC
TRBV2	.	TRBJ2-1	TRBD1	CASGSNRGKYNEQFF	TGTGCCAGCGGGTCGAACAGGGGGAAGTACAATGAGCAGTTCTTC
TRBV3-1/TRBV3-2	.	TRBJ1-1	.	CASSQDFGGAFF	TGTGCCAGCAGCCAAGATTTCGGGGGAGCTTTCTTT
TRBV28	once	TRBJ2-1	.	CASSFQGPYNEQFF	TGTGCCAGCAGTTTTCAGGGTCCCTACAATGAGCAGTTCTTC
TRBV30	.	TRBJ1-5	TRBD1	CAWGTGKGQPQHF	TGTGCCTGGGGGACAGGGAAGGGGCAGCCCCAGCATTTT
TRBV25-1	.	TRBJ1-1	.	CASSAGAVTEAFF	TGTGCCAGCAGCGCGGGGGCCGTGACTGAAGCTTTCTTT
TRBV5-4	few	TRBJ2-1	.	CASSPSGLSSYNEQFF	TGTGCCAGCAGCCCATCGGGACTGAGCTCCTACAATGAGCAGTTCTTC
TRBV13	.	TRBJ2-3	.	CASSPAWRLDTQYF	TGTGCCAGCAGCCCCGCGTGGCGGTTAGATACGCAGTATTTT
TRBV2	once	TRBJ2-1	TRBD2	CASSWGLHSNEQFF	TGTGCCAGCAGTTGGGGACTACACTCTAATGAGCAGTTCTTC
TRBV11-2	.	TRBJ2-1	TRBD2	CASSSSGSSYNEQFF	TGTGCCAGCAGCTCAAGCGGGAGCTCCTACAATGAGCAGTTCTTC
TRBV5-1	.	TRBJ2-1	.	CASSPRGMDEQFF	TGCGCCAGCAGCCCACGAGGGATGGATGAGCAGTTCTTC
TRBV2	.	TRBJ2-7	.	CASRDLSLLDREQYF	TGTGCCAGCAGGGATCTTAGCCTATTAGATCGCGAGCAGTACTTC